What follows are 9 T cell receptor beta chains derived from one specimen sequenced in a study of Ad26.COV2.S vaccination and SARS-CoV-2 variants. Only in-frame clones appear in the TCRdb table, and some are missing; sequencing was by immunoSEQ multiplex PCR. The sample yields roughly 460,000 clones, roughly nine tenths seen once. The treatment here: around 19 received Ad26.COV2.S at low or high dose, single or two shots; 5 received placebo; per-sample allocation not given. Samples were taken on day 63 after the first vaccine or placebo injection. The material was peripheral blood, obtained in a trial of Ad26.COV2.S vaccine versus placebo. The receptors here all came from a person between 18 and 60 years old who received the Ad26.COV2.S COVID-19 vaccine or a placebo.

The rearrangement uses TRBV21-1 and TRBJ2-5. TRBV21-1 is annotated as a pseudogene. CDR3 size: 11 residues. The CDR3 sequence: CARGRQETQYF. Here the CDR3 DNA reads TGTGCCAGGGGTCGTCAAGAGACCCAGTACTTC.

The CDR3 DNA sequence: TGTGCCATCAGTCAAGCAACCAGGGTTTATGAGCAGTTCTTC. It codes for CAISQATRVYEQFF. The J gene is TRBJ2-1, the V gene TRBV10-3, with D perhaps matching TRBD1 (5 bases). CDR3 length: 14 amino acids. V lost 5 bases and J lost 8, with 16 bases in between. Germline CDR1 ENHRY, CDR2 SYGVKD.

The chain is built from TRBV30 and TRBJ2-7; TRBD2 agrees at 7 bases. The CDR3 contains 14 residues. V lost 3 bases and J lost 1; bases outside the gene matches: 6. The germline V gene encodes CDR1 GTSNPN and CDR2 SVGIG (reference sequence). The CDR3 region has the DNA TGTGCCTGGAGATCGAGGGGAGGGTCCTACGAGCAGTACTTC. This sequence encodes CAWRSRGGSYEQYF.

CDR3 nucleotide sequence: TGTGCCAGCAGGTACAGGGACCGCCCCACCTACGAGCAGTACTTC. Amino acids: CASRYRDRPTYEQYF. The V gene is TRBV6-5, the J gene TRBJ2-7, with D possibly being TRBD1 (6 bases). V was shortened by 6 bases and J by 2 bases, with 17 bases between the two germline ends. The CDR3 has 15 amino acids. In germline, CDR1 is MNHEY, CDR2 SVGAGI.

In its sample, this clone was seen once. DNA of the CDR3: TGTGCCAGCAGCTTAGGGGGACAGGGGAACTACGAGCAGTACTTC. Its protein is CASSLGGQGNYEQYF. This chain connects TRBV7-2 to TRBJ2-7, with 10 bases fitting TRBD1. V was clipped by 1 base and J by 3 bases; unmatched bases: 3. Germline V CDR1 and CDR2: SGHTA, FQGNSA. The CDR3 extends over 15 amino acids.

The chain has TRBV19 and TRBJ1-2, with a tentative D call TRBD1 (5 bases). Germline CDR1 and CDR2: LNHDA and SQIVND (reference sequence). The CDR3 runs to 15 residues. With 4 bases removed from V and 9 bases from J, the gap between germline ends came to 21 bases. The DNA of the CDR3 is TGTGCCAGTAGTACCTCTGGGACGGGGAGCTGGAGCTACACCTTC. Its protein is CASSTSGTGSWSYTF.

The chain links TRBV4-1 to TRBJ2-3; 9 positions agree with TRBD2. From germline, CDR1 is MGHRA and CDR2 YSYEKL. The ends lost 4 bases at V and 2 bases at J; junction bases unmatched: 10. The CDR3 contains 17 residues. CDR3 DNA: TGCGCCAGCAGCCCCCCTGGGGGGACTAGCTACACAGATACGCAGTATTTT. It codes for CASSPPGGTSYTDTQYF.

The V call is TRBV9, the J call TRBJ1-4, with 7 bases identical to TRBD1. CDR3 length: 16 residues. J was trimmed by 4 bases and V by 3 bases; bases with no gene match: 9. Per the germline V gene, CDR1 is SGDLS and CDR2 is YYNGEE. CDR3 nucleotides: TGTGCCAGCAGCGAGGAGACAGGGTCCCTTAATGAAAAACTGTTTTTT. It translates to CASSEETGSLNEKLFF.

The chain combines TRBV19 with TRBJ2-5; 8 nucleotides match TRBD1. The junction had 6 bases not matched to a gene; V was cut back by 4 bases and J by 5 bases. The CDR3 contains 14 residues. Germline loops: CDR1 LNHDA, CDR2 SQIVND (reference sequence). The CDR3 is CASSKDRVGETQYF. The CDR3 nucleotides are TGTGCCAGTAGTAAGGACAGGGTAGGGGAGACCCAGTACTTC.